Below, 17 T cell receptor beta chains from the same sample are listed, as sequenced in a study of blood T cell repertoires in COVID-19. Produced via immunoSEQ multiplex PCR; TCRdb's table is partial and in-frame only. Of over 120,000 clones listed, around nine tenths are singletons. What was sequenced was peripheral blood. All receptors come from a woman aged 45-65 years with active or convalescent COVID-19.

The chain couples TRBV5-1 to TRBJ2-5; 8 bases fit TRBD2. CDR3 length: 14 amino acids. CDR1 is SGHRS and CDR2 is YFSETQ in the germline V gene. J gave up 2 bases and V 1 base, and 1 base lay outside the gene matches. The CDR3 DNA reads TGCGCCAGCAGCTTGCGGGGGGGACAAGAGACCCAGTACTTC. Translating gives CASSLRGGQETQYF.

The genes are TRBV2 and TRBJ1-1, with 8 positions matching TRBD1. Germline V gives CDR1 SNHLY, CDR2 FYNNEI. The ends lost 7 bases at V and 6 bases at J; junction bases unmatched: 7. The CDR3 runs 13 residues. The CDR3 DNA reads TGTGCCAGCATAGGACAGGGATTTGCTGAAGCTTTCTTT. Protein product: CASIGQGFAEAFF. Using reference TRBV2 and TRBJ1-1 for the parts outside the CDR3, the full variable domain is EPEVTQTPSHQVTQMGQEVILRCVPISNHLYFYWYRQILGQKVEFLVSFYNNEISEKSEIFDDQFSVERPDGSNFTLKIRSTKLEDSAMYFCASIGQGFAEAFFGQGTRLTVV.

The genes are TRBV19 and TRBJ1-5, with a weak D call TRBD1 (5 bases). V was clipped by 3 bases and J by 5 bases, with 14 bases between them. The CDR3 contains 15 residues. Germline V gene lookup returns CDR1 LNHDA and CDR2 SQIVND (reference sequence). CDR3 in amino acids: CASSILGQSHQPQHF. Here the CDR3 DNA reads TGTGCCAGTAGTATTTTGGGGCAAAGCCATCAGCCCCAGCATTTT. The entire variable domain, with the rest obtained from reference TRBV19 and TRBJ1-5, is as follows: DGGITQSPKYLFRKEGQNVTLSCEQNLNHDAMYWYRQDPGQGLRLIYYSQIVNDFQKGDIAEGYSVSREKKESFPLTVTSAQKNPTAFYLCASSILGQSHQPQHFGDGTRLSIL.

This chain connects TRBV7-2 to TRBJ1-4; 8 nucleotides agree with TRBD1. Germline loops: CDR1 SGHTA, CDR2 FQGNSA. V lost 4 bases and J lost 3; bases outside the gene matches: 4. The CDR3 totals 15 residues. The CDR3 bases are TGTGCCAGCAGCTCGCAGGGGGCAGCTAATGAAAAACTGTTTTTT. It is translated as CASSSQGAANEKLFF.

The CDR3 loop is CASSWTSGQETQYF. CDR3 coding DNA: TGTGCCAGCAGCTGGACTAGCGGCCAAGAGACCCAGTACTTC. This chain links TRBV7-9 with TRBJ2-5, with 10 bases that match TRBD2. The germline CDR1 and CDR2 sequences are SEHNR and FQNEAQ (reference sequence). This CDR3 is 14 amino acids long. Trimming removed 4 bases from V and 1 base from J; junction bases left unmatched: 0.

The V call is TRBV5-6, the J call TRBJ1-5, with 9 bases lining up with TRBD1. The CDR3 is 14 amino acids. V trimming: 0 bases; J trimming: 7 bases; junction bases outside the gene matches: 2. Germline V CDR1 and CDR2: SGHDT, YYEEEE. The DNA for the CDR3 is TGTGCCAGCAGCTTGGGACAGGGGGGCCAGCCCCAGCATTTT. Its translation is CASSLGQGGQPQHF.

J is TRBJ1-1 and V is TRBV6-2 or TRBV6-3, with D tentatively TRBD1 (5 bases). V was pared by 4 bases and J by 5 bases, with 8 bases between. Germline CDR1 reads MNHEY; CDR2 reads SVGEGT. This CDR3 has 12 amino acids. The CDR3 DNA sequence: TGTGCCAGCAGTTCAGGGCGGACTGAAGCTTTCTTT. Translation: CASSSGRTEAFF.

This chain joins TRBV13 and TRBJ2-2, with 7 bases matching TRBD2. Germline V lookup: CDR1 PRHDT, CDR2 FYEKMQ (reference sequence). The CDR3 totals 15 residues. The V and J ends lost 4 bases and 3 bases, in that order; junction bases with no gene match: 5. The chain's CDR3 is CASSSPGGDTGELFF. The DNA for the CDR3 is TGTGCCAGCAGCTCCCCTGGGGGGGACACCGGGGAGCTGTTTTTT. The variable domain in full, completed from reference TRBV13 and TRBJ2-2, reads AAGVIQSPRHLIKEKRETATLKCYPIPRHDTVYWYQQGPGQDPQFLISFYEKMQSDKGSIPDRFSAQQFSDYHSELNMSSLELGDSALYFCASSSPGGDTGELFFGEGSRLTVL.

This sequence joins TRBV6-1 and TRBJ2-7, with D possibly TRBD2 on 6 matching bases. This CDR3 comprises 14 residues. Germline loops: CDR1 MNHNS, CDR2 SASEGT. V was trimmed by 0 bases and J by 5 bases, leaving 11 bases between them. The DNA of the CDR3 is TGTGCCAGCAGTGAAGCGGGGCGGGGAAACGAGCAGTACTTC. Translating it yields CASSEAGRGNEQYF.

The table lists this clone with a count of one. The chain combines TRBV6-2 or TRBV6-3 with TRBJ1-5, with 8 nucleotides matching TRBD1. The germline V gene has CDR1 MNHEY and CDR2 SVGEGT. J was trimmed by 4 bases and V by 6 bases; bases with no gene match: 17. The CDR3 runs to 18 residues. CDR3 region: CASSHLGQGRSTNQPQHF. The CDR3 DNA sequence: TGTGCCAGCAGCCACCTCGGACAGGGAAGATCGACAAATCAGCCCCAGCATTTT.

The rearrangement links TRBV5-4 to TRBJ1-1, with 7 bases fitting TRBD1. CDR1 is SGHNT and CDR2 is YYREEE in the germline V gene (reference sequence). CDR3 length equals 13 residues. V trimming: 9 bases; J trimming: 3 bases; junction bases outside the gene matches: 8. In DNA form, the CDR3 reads TGTGCCACCGCGGGACAGTCGGACACTGAAGCTTTCTTT. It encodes CATAGQSDTEAFF. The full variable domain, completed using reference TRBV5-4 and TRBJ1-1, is ETGVTQSPTHLIKTRGQQVTLRCSSQSGHNTVSWYQQALGQGPQFIFQYYREEENGRGNFPPRFSGLQFPNYSSELNVNALELDDSALYLCATAGQSDTEAFFGQGTRLTVV.

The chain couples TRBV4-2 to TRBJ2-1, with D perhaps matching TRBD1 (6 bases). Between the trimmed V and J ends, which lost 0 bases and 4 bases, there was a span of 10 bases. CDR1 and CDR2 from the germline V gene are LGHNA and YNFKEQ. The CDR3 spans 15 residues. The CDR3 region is CASSQDRGIYNEQFF. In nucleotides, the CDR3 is TGTGCCAGCAGCCAAGATAGGGGGATATACAATGAGCAGTTCTTC.

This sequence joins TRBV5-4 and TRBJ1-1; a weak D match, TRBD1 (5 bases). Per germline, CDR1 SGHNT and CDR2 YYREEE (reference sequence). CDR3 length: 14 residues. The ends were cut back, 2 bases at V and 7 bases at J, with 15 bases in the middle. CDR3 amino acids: CASSLRGFLFEAFF. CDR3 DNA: TGTGCCAGCAGCTTAAGGGGCTTTCTATTTGAAGCTTTCTTT.

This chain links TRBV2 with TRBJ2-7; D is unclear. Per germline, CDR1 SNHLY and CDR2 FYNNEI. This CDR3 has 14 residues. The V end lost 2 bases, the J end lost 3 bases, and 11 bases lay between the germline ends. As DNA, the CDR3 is TGTGCCAGCAGTGAAATGCCAGAACACTACGAGCAGTACTTC. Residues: CASSEMPEHYEQYF.

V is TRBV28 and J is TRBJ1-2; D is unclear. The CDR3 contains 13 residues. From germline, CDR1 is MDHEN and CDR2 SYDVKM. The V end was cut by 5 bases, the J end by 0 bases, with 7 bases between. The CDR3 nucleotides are TGTGCCAGCAGTACCACAGCTAACTATGGCTACACCTTC. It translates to CASSTTANYGYTF.

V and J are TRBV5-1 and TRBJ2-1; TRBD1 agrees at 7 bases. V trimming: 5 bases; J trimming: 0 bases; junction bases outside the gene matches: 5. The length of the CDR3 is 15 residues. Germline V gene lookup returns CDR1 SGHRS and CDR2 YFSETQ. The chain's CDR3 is CASRTQGSSYNEQFF. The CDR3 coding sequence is TGCGCCAGCAGGACACAGGGGAGCTCCTACAATGAGCAGTTCTTC.

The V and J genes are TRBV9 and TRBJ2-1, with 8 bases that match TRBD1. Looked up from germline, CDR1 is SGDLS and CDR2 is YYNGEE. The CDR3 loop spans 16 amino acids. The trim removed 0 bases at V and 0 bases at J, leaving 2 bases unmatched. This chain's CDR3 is CASSVDDRGSYNEQFF. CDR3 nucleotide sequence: TGTGCCAGCAGCGTAGATGACAGGGGCTCCTACAATGAGCAGTTCTTC.